Sequencing of this TCR beta chain was carried out in a study of blood T cell repertoires in COVID-19. Profiled with immunoSEQ multiplex PCR; TCRdb holds only in-frame clones, not every one. The table shows under 200,000 clones, with 82% occurring only once. Trimming removed 8 bases at V and 1 base at J, with 15 bases between. This CDR3 spans 15 amino acids. CDR1 is LGHNA and CDR2 is YNFKEQ in the germline V gene. Ages ranged from about 18 to 89 years, with residence in about 24 US areas. Self-reported history from a screening survey and questionnaire set each donor's cohort. The sample holds one count of this clone.

This TCR was recovered from a woman aged 55 to 70 with acute COVID-19. The sample taken for sequencing was PBMCs or T cells enriched from blood (not recorded which). The chain uses TRBV4-2 and TRBJ2-1; D possibly corresponds to TRBD2 (5 bases). The CDR3 loop reads CASGSPGLSYNEQFF. The CDR3, as DNA: TGTGCCAGCGGATCCCCGGGATTATCCTACAATGAGCAGTTCTTC.